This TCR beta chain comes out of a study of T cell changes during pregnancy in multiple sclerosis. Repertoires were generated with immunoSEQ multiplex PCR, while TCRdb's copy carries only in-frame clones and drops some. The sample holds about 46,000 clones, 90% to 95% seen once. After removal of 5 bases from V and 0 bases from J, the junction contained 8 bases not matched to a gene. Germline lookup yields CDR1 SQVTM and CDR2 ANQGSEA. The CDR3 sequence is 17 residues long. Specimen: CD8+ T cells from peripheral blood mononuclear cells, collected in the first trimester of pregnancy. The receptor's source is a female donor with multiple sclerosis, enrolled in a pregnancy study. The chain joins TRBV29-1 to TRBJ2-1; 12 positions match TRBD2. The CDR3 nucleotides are TGCAGCGTTCTAGCGGGAGGGCCCAAAAGCTCCTACAATGAGCAGTTCTTC. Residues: CSVLAGGPKSSYNEQFF.